One and the same sample provided the 16 T cell receptor beta chains below, sequenced in a study of T cells expressing NK-cell markers. Each CDR3 protein gets one entry in TCRdb, which reprocessed the 5' RACE reads and gives no DNA. This listing includes 150,000 to 160,000 distinct CDR3 sequences. The sequenced sample consisted of blood T cells: a sorted CD56 or NKG2C T cell subset, CD4+ or CD8+ T cells, or bulk PBMC T cells (not recorded which). Every receptor here comes from a woman aged 45-65 years in good health.

V gene TRBV12-5 combines with J gene TRBJ1-5; there is no DNA to check the TCRdb D call of TRBD1. The CDR3 spans 16 residues. Germline V CDR1 and CDR2: LGHNT, FRNRAP. CDR3 amino acids: CASGFLTGGGGQPQHF.

The chain carries TRBV5-1 and TRBJ1-1; TCRdb's assignment of TRBD1 cannot be checked, as there is no DNA. The CDR3 is 15 amino acids. CDR1 is SGHRS, CDR2 YFSETQ, per germline. This chain's CDR3 is CASSLYFDRNTEAFF.

The chain links TRBV3-1 to TRBJ2-3. Looked up from germline, CDR1 is LGHDT and CDR2 is YNNKEL (reference sequence). The CDR3 totals 14 residues. CDR3 in amino acids: CASSLWLDTDTQYF.

Frequency places this clonotype as large. The chain recombines TRBV6-4 with TRBJ2-1; TCRdb picks TRBD2, but there is no DNA to check that call. The CDR3 contains 17 residues. Germline V gives CDR1 MRHNA, CDR2 SNTAGT. The CDR3: CASRGTSGEVNDNEQFF.

The chain joins TRBV7-7 to TRBJ2-2; TCRdb's D call of TRBD2 is untestable without DNA. Germline V lookup: CDR1 SSHAT, CDR2 FNYEAQ (reference sequence). The CDR3 totals 16 residues. This CDR3 is CASSLIAGGGTGELFF.

The V and J genes are TRBV10-2 and TRBJ2-3. The CDR3 totals 14 residues. Germline CDR1 and CDR2: WSHSY and SAAADI. The CDR3 is CASSEHGGTDTQYF.

The gene calls are TRBV20-1 and TRBJ2-3; the TRBD2 assignment by TCRdb is unverifiable without DNA. CDR1 DFQATT and CDR2 SNEGSKA come from the germline V gene (reference sequence). The CDR3 runs to 15 residues. The CDR3 spells CSASPGLAGADTQYF.

The chain has TRBV12-3 or TRBV12-4 and TRBJ2-3. This CDR3 region has 14 residues. This CDR3 is CASRQMQGTDTQYF.

The rearrangement uses TRBV12-3 or TRBV12-4 and TRBJ1-5. This CDR3 spans 13 amino acids. Here the CDR3 reads CASGTYSNQPQHF.

The chain couples TRBV9 to TRBJ2-2; TCRdb selects TRBD1, and the lack of DNA leaves this call unchecked. The germline V gene encodes CDR1 SGDLS and CDR2 YYNGEE. The CDR3 consists of 15 residues. CDR3 in amino acids: CASSSPDRHTGELFF.

The chain couples TRBV4-2 to TRBJ2-1; TCRdb's D call, TRBD2, is unchecked because there is no DNA. CDR3 length: 13 residues. The V gene's germline CDR1 is LGHNA and CDR2 YNFKEQ. The CDR3 is CASSLGLADEQFF.

This rearrangement joins TRBV27 to TRBJ2-5; TCRdb's D call of TRBD1 is untestable without DNA. This CDR3 is 18 amino acids long. Germline V CDR1 and CDR2: MNHEY, SMNVEV (reference sequence). CDR3 sequence reads: CASMFLFSGGERQETQYF.

The chain recombines TRBV10-3 with TRBJ2-1; TCRdb selects TRBD2, and the lack of DNA leaves this call unchecked. This CDR3 has 20 amino acids. Germline values: CDR1 ENHRY, CDR2 SYGVKD. The CDR3 reads CAISDTGLAGGPSSYNEQFF.

V gene TRBV3-1 combines with J gene TRBJ2-1. This CDR3 comprises 13 residues. Germline V gene data show CDR1 as LGHDT and CDR2 as YNNKEL (reference sequence). CDR3 residues: CASSQDGRREQFF.

The V call is TRBV3-1, the J call TRBJ2-3; TCRdb lists TRBD2, though no DNA is available to test this call. Germline V gene data show CDR1 as LGHDT and CDR2 as YNNKEL (reference sequence). This CDR3 comprises 15 residues. The CDR3 sequence is CASSQGGSRSDTQYF.

The J gene is TRBJ1-5, the V gene TRBV7-9; the D call of TRBD1 rests on TCRdb alone, since no DNA is present to check it. Germline CDR1 and CDR2: SEHNR and FQNEAQ (reference sequence). This CDR3 spans 16 amino acids. The CDR3 sequence is CASSPSGTGDNQPQHF.